These T cell receptor beta chains were read from a single sample in a study of blood T cells in healthy people across ages. TCRdb recomputed calls from the 5' RACE reads with MiXCR, one row per CDR3 protein. The table has approximately 780,000 distinct CDR3 sequences, under 30% seen once. This sample was also put to use in a study of T cells of mothers and their children.

Material for sequencing was blood. These receptors originate from a boy younger than 18 in good health. Each CDR3 is given with its conserved first and last residue. Fields, in order: CDR3 length, clone size, V gene, D gene, J gene, CDR3 DNA, CDR3 protein. The D gene is left open where the match is weak. A row's size may be missing; if present it is once, few, many or a size class.

>15|NA|TRBV2|TRBD2|TRBJ2-7
TGTGCCAGCAGGGCCGGGACTAGCGGAACCTACGAGCAGTACTTC
CASRAGTSGTYEQYF
>16|NA|TRBV11-2|NA|TRBJ2-3
TGTGCCAGCAGCTTATGGCGGGGCCAAAGCACAGATACGCAGTATTTT
CASSLWRGQSTDTQYF
>14|NA|TRBV5-1|TRBD1|TRBJ1-2
TGCGCCAGCAGCTTGAAACAGGGGAGCTATGGCTACACCTTC
CASSLKQGSYGYTF
>11|NA|TRBV29-1|NA|TRBJ2-4
TGCAGCGTTGCGACAACGGACATTCAGTACTTC
CSVATTDIQYF
>16|NA|TRBV20-1|TRBD2|TRBJ2-4
TGCAGTGCTAGAGATGGGGCGGGAGGGCCACGGAACATTCAGTACTTC
CSARDGAGGPRNIQYF
>14|NA|TRBV4-1|NA|TRBJ1-4
TGCGCCAGCAGCCCTTCGACGCAAAGGGAAAAACTGTTTTTT
CASSPSTQREKLFF
>14|NA|TRBV28|NA|TRBJ1-2
TGTGCCAGCACCGGGGCAGGTCGGTTCTATGGCTACACCTTC
CASTGAGRFYGYTF
>20|few|TRBV11-2|NA|TRBJ1-3
TGTGCCAGCAGCTTAGTGGATGTATTGGCAGGGTTTTTCTCTGGAAACACCATATATTTT
CASSLVDVLAGFFSGNTIYF
>14|few|TRBV7-9|NA|TRBJ2-4
TGTGCCAGCAGCTTAGAAGGGATCAAAAACATTCAGTACTTC
CASSLEGIKNIQYF
>12|once|TRBV27|TRBD2|TRBJ2-1
TGTGCCAGCACGGGGGGGAGCAATGAGCAGTTCTTC
CASTGGSNEQFF
>14|NA|TRBV4-1|NA|TRBJ2-4
TGCGCCAGCAGCCACCCCCCTACCAAAAACATTCAGTACTTC
CASSHPPTKNIQYF
>13|NA|TRBV20-1|NA|TRBJ1-1
TGCAGTGCCCGACAGTATGCGGACACTGAAGCTTTCTTT
CSARQYADTEAFF
>12|few|TRBV2|TRBD2|TRBJ2-7
TGTGCCAGCAGTCGCAGGGAGGGCGAGCAGTACTTC
CASSRREGEQYF
>21|NA|TRBV3-1|TRBD2|TRBJ2-2
TGTGCCAGCAGCCCCTACCCGCGGGGGGCAGGAGGAATGTTAGAGACCGGGGAACTGTTTTTT
CASSPYPRGAGGMLETGELFF
>14|few|TRBV9|TRBD2|TRBJ2-5
TGTGCCAGCAGTGTTGGACTAGCGGCAGAGACCCAGTACTTC
CASSVGLAAETQYF
>15|NA|TRBV27|NA|TRBJ2-7
TGTGCCAGCAGTTTACGGGCCCGCCCGGTGAATGAGCAGCTCTTC
CASSLRARPVNEQLF
>13|few|TRBV24-1|TRBD2|TRBJ2-7
TGTGCCACCAGCGGTTTGGGGAGGGACGAGCAGTACTTC
CATSGLGRDEQYF
>17|NA|TRBV20-1|TRBD2|TRBJ2-1
TGCAGTGCTAGAGATAGCAGCGGGGGGGGGAGCGGCAATGAGCAGTTCTTC
CSARDSSGGGSGNEQFF
>15|many|TRBV4-1|NA|TRBJ2-5
TGCGCCAGCAGCCGGTTTAGCGGAGACTGGGAGACCCAGTACTTC
CASSRFSGDWETQYF
>15|NA|TRBV3-1|NA|TRBJ2-3
TGTGCCAGCAGCCCTCGGACTCGGATAGCAGATACGCAGTATTTT
CASSPRTRIADTQYF
>14|few|TRBV7-9|TRBD1|TRBJ1-2
TGTGCCAGCACCTCGGGACAGGAGGAGAGAGGCTACACCTTC
CASTSGQEERGYTF
>14|NA|TRBV4-1|TRBD1|TRBJ2-7
TGCGCCAGCAGCCAGGACAGGGGCGACTACGAGCAGTACTTC
CASSQDRGDYEQYF
>18|NA|TRBV6-5|TRBD2|TRBJ2-5
TGTGCCAGCAGTTACAATATTTTTCTAGCGGGGGAAGACGGGACCCAGTACTTC
CASSYNIFLAGEDGTQYF
>14|NA|TRBV10-3|NA|TRBJ2-4
TGTGCCATCAGTGACGCGGATGCCAAAAACATTCAGTACTTC
CAISDADAKNIQYF
>17|NA|TRBV7-6|TRBD2|TRBJ2-1
TGCGCCAGCAGCCCTAGACTAGCGGGGGGGCGTTACAATGAGCAGTTCTTC
CASSPRLAGGRYNEQFF
>16|NA|TRBV2|NA|TRBJ2-6
TGTGCCAGCAGTGATCAAAGGGGATCTGGGGCCAACGTCCTGACTTTC
CASSDQRGSGANVLTF
>14|NA|TRBV3-1|NA|TRBJ2-5
TGTGCCAGCAGCCCCCGGGACTACCAAGAGACCCAGTACTTC
CASSPRDYQETQYF
>15|NA|TRBV9|TRBD2|TRBJ2-1
TGTGCCAGCAGCGTAGGCGGGGGGGTCTACAATGAGCAGTTCTTC
CASSVGGGVYNEQFF
>17|NA|TRBV20-1|TRBD1|TRBJ2-1
TGCAGTGCTAGAGATTCCTCCCGGGGACAGGGGATCACTGAGCAGTTCTTC
CSARDSSRGQGITEQFF
>17|NA|TRBV6-5|TRBD1|TRBJ1-2
TGTGCCAGCAGCTACCTATCGGACAGGCCAACCTGGTATGGCTACACCTTC
CASSYLSDRPTWYGYTF
>15|NA|TRBV5-1|NA|TRBJ1-1
TGCGCCAGCAGCTTGGGACGGGGCCCCCTACTGGGAGCTTTCTTT
CASSLGRGPLLGAFF
>12|NA|TRBV20-1|NA|TRBJ2-1
TGCAGTGCTAGTGCCAGCATGGTTGAGCAGTTCTTC
CSASASMVEQFF
>13|NA|TRBV13|NA|TRBJ2-7
TGTGCCAGCAGCTCCCTGACGGGCGGCGAGCAGTACTTC
CASSSLTGGEQYF
>14|NA|TRBV11-1|TRBD1|TRBJ2-7
TGTGCCAGCAGCTTAGAAGGGACAGACTACGAGCAGTACTTC
CASSLEGTDYEQYF
>15|NA|TRBV5-1|TRBD1|TRBJ1-2
TGCGCCAGCAGCTCAGACCCCGGGACAGCGAGTGGCTACACCTTC
CASSSDPGTASGYTF
>16|few|TRBV15|NA|TRBJ2-1
TGTGCCACCAGCAGAGAACTACTCCCATCCTACAATGAGCAGTTCTTC
CATSRELLPSYNEQFF
>17|NA|TRBV7-8|NA|TRBJ1-2
TGTGCCAGCAGCTTAGCACCGGGACTTCAATGGGACTATGGCTACACCTTC
CASSLAPGLQWDYGYTF
>15|few|TRBV4-2|TRBD2|TRBJ2-5
TGTGCCAGCAGCCCCCGAAGGGGAGGGGCAGAGACCCAGTACTTC
CASSPRRGGAETQYF
>14|NA|TRBV11-2|NA|TRBJ2-5
TGTGCCAGCAGCCCGGGATTTACGCCTGGGACCCAGTACTTC
CASSPGFTPGTQYF
>15|NA|TRBV12-3/TRBV12-4|NA|TRBJ2-2
TGTGCCAGCAGCCGGGGGTGGGGTAACACCGGGGAGCTGTTTTTT
CASSRGWGNTGELFF
>16|NA|TRBV4-1|TRBD1|TRBJ2-2
TGCGCCAGCAGCCTGGGACAGGCCCTTAACACCGGGGAGCTGTTTTTT
CASSLGQALNTGELFF
>14|few|TRBV2|NA|TRBJ2-5
TGTGCCAGCAGAGGGGAGGGGGACCAAGAGACCCAGTACTTC
CASRGEGDQETQYF
>13|few|TRBV10-1|NA|TRBJ2-5
TGCGCCAGCAGTGATGGGCTAGCAGAGACCCAGTACTTC
CASSDGLAETQYF
>12|few|TRBV29-1|NA|TRBJ2-5
TGCAGCGTTGTATATGGAACGGAGACCCAGTACTTC
CSVVYGTETQYF
>17|few|TRBV5-1|NA|TRBJ2-7
TGCGCCAGCAGCTTGGACAGGGGCCTAGCGGCTTCCTACGAGCAGTACTTC
CASSLDRGLAASYEQYF
>15|NA|TRBV15|NA|TRBJ2-5
TGTGCCACCAGCAGAGATCGATTGGGGCAAGAGACCCAGTACTTC
CATSRDRLGQETQYF
>14|NA|TRBV5-1|NA|TRBJ2-2
TGCGCCATCTCGCCGGGATCGAACACCGGGGAGCTGTTTTTT
CAISPGSNTGELFF
>17|few|TRBV5-1|NA|TRBJ2-1
TGCGCCAGCAGCGGCCGACTTGCCAGGAGCTCCTACAATGAGCAGTTCTTC
CASSGRLARSSYNEQFF